This TCR beta chain was found in a study of blood T cell repertoires in COVID-19. Study summary: From the United States, Italy and Spain came samples of acute and convalescent COVID-19.

Germline CDR1 reads SGHVS; CDR2 reads FQNEAQ. Trimming pared 3 bases from V and 1 base from J, leaving 6 bases between. The CDR3 consists of 13 residues. Sequencing used immunoSEQ multiplex PCR; TCRdb keeps in-frame clones, though not all of them. There are 230,000 or so clones in the sample; 90% occur only once, and around 2.3% lies in the top ten. Sequencing was performed on peripheral blood. The chain employs TRBV7-8 and TRBJ1-1, with D unclear. This TCR was sampled from a woman in her fifties or sixties with COVID-19, enrolled during active disease. CDR3 sequence: CASSFFQNTEAFF. As DNA, the CDR3 is TGTGCCAGCAGCTTTTTTCAGAACACTGAAGCTTTCTTT.